This T cell receptor (beta chain) appears in the sequencing data of a study of identical twins. Study-level results: A lower insertion count was a feature of abundant cord blood beta clonotypes, with no such feature in memory repertoires. Among monozygotic twins, out-of-frame TCR alpha sharing exceeded what models predicted.

TCRdb fed the 5' RACE reads into MiXCR, producing one record per CDR3 protein. The data show around 530,000 distinct CDR3 sequences, over 12% seen once. In its sample, this clonotype was seen many times. As yet, its antigen is unknown. The V segment lost 3 bases and the J segment 4 bases; nucleotides outside the gene matches: 4. The germline V gene has CDR1 SGHRS and CDR2 YFSETQ. The CDR3 contains 14 residues. The same data also went into a second study, on yellow fever vaccine responses in identical twins.

The sequencing sample was made of CD4+ T cells sorted from blood. The gene calls are TRBV5-1 and TRBJ1-1, with 9 bases that match TRBD1. This clonotype was obtained from a woman between 18 and 29 years old in good health. The CDR3 loop is CASSWGQGFTEAFF. CDR3 DNA: TGCGCCAGCAGCTGGGGACAGGGCTTCACTGAAGCTTTCTTT.